This T cell receptor beta chain was obtained from a study of blood T cell repertoires in COVID-19. This CDR3 is built from 16 residues. Germline V gene data show CDR1 as MNHEY and CDR2 as SVGAGI. V was trimmed by 0 bases and J by 4 bases, leaving 15 bases between them. The protocol was immunoSEQ multiplex PCR, while the TCRdb copy is restricted to in-frame clones and leaves out a portion. The table has approximately 100,000 clones, approximately 83% seen once. This sequence originates from a man aged 60-69 years with acute or convalescent COVID-19. The chain carries TRBV6-5 and TRBJ1-1, with D possibly being TRBD1 (5 bases). Sequencing used peripheral blood. The CDR3 spells CASSYSNSGSGTEAFF. CDR3 in DNA: TGTGCCAGCAGTTACTCGAATTCAGGGTCGGGCACTGAAGCTTTCTTT.